These 5 T cell receptor beta chains were sequenced from one sample in a study of vaccination effects on CD4 cells after COVID-19. Assay: immunoSEQ multiplex PCR; the TCRdb copy retains only in-frame clones and omits some. Of some 65,000 clones in the sample, approximately 76% were seen once. Their specific antigens are unknown. Peptide-pool stimulation followed by sequencing identified expanded antigen-specific CD4+ clonotypes in the ViraFEST assay. After around 10 days in culture, the CD4+ T cells were isolated. The study found no prior SARS-CoV-2 infection in the vaccine recipients, who tested negative for nucleocapsid antibodies. This material consisted of CD4+ T cells from PBMCs cultured with HCoV-NL63 spike peptides, taken before COVID-19 vaccination. The receptors shown here come from a human donor who received a COVID-19 vaccine.

This chain links TRBV6-5 with TRBJ2-7; TRBD1 aligns across 9 bases. Germline CDR1 is MNHEY and CDR2 is SVGAGI. The CDR3 contains 15 residues. With 5 bases clipped from V and 0 bases from J, the junction kept 5 bases outside the gene matches. This CDR3 is CASSQQGAFSYEQYV. CDR3 nucleotide sequence: TGTGCCAGCAGTCAACAGGGGGCCTTCTCCTACGAGCAGTACGTC.

V gene TRBV18 combines with J gene TRBJ1-2, with TRBD1 matching over 9 bases. The ends lost 3 bases at V and 7 bases at J; junction bases unmatched: 9. Germline assignment: CDR1 KGHSH and CDR2 LQKENI. The CDR3 runs to 15 residues. The CDR3 region has the DNA TGTGCCAGCTCACCCGCGGGGGACAGGGCTCGTGGCTACACCTTC. It encodes CASSPAGDRARGYTF.

The chain joins TRBV19 to TRBJ2-2; D unresolved. Germline CDR1 reads LNHDA; CDR2 reads SQIVND (reference sequence). The CDR3 is made up of 15 amino acids. Trimming removed 5 bases from V and 1 base from J, with 11 bases in between. In nucleotides, the CDR3 is TGTGCCAGTAGTCCCCTGGTTATGAACACCGGGGAGCTGTTTTTT. This translates into CASSPLVMNTGELFF.

This chain links TRBV3-1 (or the pseudogene TRBV3-2) with TRBJ2-1; TRBD2 matches at 10 bases. V lost 6 bases to trimming and J lost 6 bases; unmatched junction nucleotides: 5. The germline gives CDR1 LGHDT, CDR2 YNNKEL (reference sequence). The CDR3 extends over 14 amino acids. The CDR3 sequence is CASRSGGVSNEQFF. The CDR3 DNA reads as TGTGCCAGCAGAAGCGGGGGGGTATCCAATGAGCAGTTCTTC.

This clone has only a few counts. This chain connects TRBV5-4 to TRBJ1-1; D unresolved. V shed 1 base and J shed 1 base, with 5 bases lying between them. Looked up from germline, CDR1 is SGHNT and CDR2 is YYREEE (reference sequence). The length of the CDR3 is 13 residues. The CDR3 protein is CASSLYQNTEAFF. The CDR3 nucleotides read TGTGCCAGCAGCTTGTATCAGAACACTGAAGCTTTCTTT.